One sample yielded the 21 T cell receptor beta chains listed below, sequenced in a study of T-cell reconstitution after alpha-beta-depleted transplantation in children. TCRbeta library construction was performed incorporating unique molecular identifiers. TCRdb redid the calling of the PCR reads with MiXCR, one entry per CDR3 protein. The data hold 450,000 to 700,000 distinct CDR3 sequences, with about a quarter observed a single time. This specimen consisted of PBMCs, obtained before TCRalphabeta/CD19-depleted stem cell transplant. All receptors come from a boy in the first two years of life with Wiskott-Aldrich syndrome, due to receive a stem cell transplant.

This clonotype was counted a few times. The chain combines TRBV10-1 with TRBJ2-2; maybe TRBD1 (6 bases). V lost 2 bases, J lost 1 base, and 8 bases lay in between. Germline V gene data show CDR1 as WNHNN and CDR2 as SYGVQD (reference sequence). The CDR3 covers 15 residues. DNA of the CDR3: TGCGCCAGCAGTGAGGGACAGTGGAACACCGGGGAGCTGTTTTTT. Its translation: CASSEGQWNTGELFF.

The chain is built from TRBV5-1 and TRBJ2-5; D is unresolved. The CDR3 length is 14 residues. V gave up 2 bases and J gave up 2 bases, with 10 bases separating them. Germline V gene data show CDR1 as SGHRS and CDR2 as YFSETQ. The CDR3 DNA reads as TGCGCCAGCAGCTTATTAAGTCCGCAAGAGACCCAGTACTTC. Residues: CASSLLSPQETQYF.

The chain uses TRBV24-1 and TRBJ2-1, with 13 bases fitting TRBD2. Germline V gene sequence: CDR1 KGHDR, CDR2 SFDVKD. V lost 5 bases, J lost 8 bases, and 11 bases stayed unmatched. This CDR3 has 17 residues. The DNA of the CDR3 is TGTGCCACCAGTGGGCCCGGGACTAGCGGGACTTATGATGAGCAGTTCTTC. It codes for CATSGPGTSGTYDEQFF.

CDR3 coding DNA: TGTGCCATCAGTGACCAAACAGGGCGGGGCTATGGCTACACCTTC. This encodes CAISDQTGRGYGYTF. The genes are TRBV10-3 and TRBJ1-2; D might be TRBD1 (6 bases). The germline gives CDR1 ENHRY, CDR2 SYGVKD. Trimming took 3 bases from V and 4 from J, leaving 15 bases between them. The CDR3 spans 15 residues.

Ten or more counts support this clonotype. This CDR3 is CASSSNTGELFF. As DNA, the CDR3 is TGCGCCAGCAGTTCGAACACCGGGGAGCTGTTTTTT. The rearrangement links TRBV5-1 to TRBJ2-2; D not certain. Between the trimmed V and J ends, which lost 5 bases and 0 bases, there was a span of 2 bases. CDR3 length: 12 amino acids. Germline lookup yields CDR1 SGHRS and CDR2 YFSETQ.

The chain has TRBV7-2 and TRBJ2-5; the match to TRBD1 covers 7 bases. V lost 4 bases to trimming and J lost 2 bases; unmatched junction nucleotides: 13. CDR3 size: 17 residues. The germline CDR1 and CDR2 sequences are SGHTA and FQGNSA. The CDR3 protein is CASSSPTPDRAQETQYF. Here the CDR3 DNA reads TGTGCCAGCAGCTCCCCGACCCCCGACAGGGCGCAAGAGACCCAGTACTTC.

CDR3 coding DNA: TGCAGTGCGACGCCCGGGACTAGCGGCTACGAGCAGTACTTC. Translating it yields CSATPGTSGYEQYF. This chain uses TRBV20-1 with TRBJ2-7; 11 bases agree with TRBD2. This CDR3 contains 14 residues. Germline-derived CDR1 and CDR2 are DFQATT and SNEGSKA (reference sequence). The ends lost 6 bases at V and 3 bases at J; junction bases unmatched: 7.

CDR3 nucleotide sequence: TGTGCCAGCAGCCAAGGGACGGGACCTCCGTTAGATACGCAGTATTTT. It is translated as CASSQGTGPPLDTQYF. The chain employs TRBV4-2 and TRBJ2-3; D may correspond to TRBD1 or TRBD2 (5 bases each). Germline loops: CDR1 LGHNA, CDR2 YNFKEQ. This CDR3 is built from 16 residues. Trimming removed 1 base at V and 5 bases at J, with 16 bases between.

The rearrangement uses TRBV9 and TRBJ2-7; D unresolved. This CDR3 has 13 residues. Trimming removed 4 bases from V and 7 bases from J, with 15 bases in between. Germline lookup yields CDR1 SGDLS and CDR2 YYNGEE. The CDR3 nucleotides are TGTGCCAGCAGCCCCGGCCCATGGGGAGAGCAGTACTTC. Translated, it gives CASSPGPWGEQYF. Variable domain in full (rest from reference TRBV9 and TRBJ2-7): DSGVTQTPKHLITATGQRVTLRCSPRSGDLSVYWYQQSLDQGLQFLIQYYNGEERAKGNILERFSAQQFPDLHSELNLSSLELGDSALYFCASSPGPWGEQYFGPGTRLTVT.

This sequence joins TRBV5-5 and TRBJ1-4, with D possibly being TRBD1 (5 bases). V was pared by 0 bases and J by 8 bases, with 17 bases between. This CDR3 has 16 residues. Germline CDR1 is SGHKS and CDR2 is YYEKEE (reference sequence). The CDR3 protein is CASSLEAGDRGEKLFF. CDR3 in DNA: TGTGCCAGCAGCTTGGAGGCGGGGGATAGAGGGGAAAAACTGTTTTTT.

The gene calls are TRBV18 and TRBJ1-2; D gene uncertain. V lost 3 bases and J lost 2, with 16 bases in between. The CDR3 loop spans 16 amino acids. Germline V gene sequence: CDR1 KGHSH, CDR2 LQKENI. The CDR3 DNA sequence: TGTGCCAGCTCACCGGGCGGCCTCGTCGCAAACTATGGCTACACCTTC. Residues: CASSPGGLVANYGYTF.

The gene calls are TRBV11-2 and TRBJ1-3, with TRBD1 matching over 7 bases. CDR3 length: 14 amino acids. In germline, CDR1 is SGHAT, CDR2 FQNNGV. J gave up 4 bases and V 3 bases, and 3 bases lay outside the gene matches. The CDR3 DNA follows: TGTGCCAGCAGCTTCGCAGGGGGGGGAAACACCATATATTTT. Its protein is CASSFAGGGNTIYF.

This chain uses TRBV12-3 or TRBV12-4 with TRBJ2-7, with D unresolved. The CDR3 is 11 amino acids. Between the trimmed V and J ends, which lost 4 bases and 10 bases, there was a span of 11 bases. The CDR3 region is CASSSGVLQYF. As DNA, the CDR3 is TGTGCCAGCAGTTCAGGAGTTCTCCAGTACTTC.

This clonotype was seen more than once but under ten times. V is TRBV15 and J is TRBJ2-2, with 7 bases lining up with TRBD2. The CDR3 sequence is 15 residues long. Germline lookup yields CDR1 LNHNV and CDR2 YYDKDF (reference sequence). V gave up 0 bases and J gave up 7 bases; unmatched junction bases: 5. The CDR3 is CATSREVAGLGELFF. CDR3 DNA sequence: TGTGCCACCAGCAGAGAGGTAGCGGGTCTCGGGGAGCTGTTTTTT.

The table lists this clonotype with a count of one. This chain joins TRBV5-1 and TRBJ2-2; D not certain. The CDR3 loop spans 14 amino acids. Germline CDR1 and CDR2: SGHRS and YFSETQ. Trimming took off 0 bases at V and 4 bases at J, with 7 bases between the two ends. CDR3 nucleotide sequence: TGCGCCAGCAGCTTGGCCAGGTCCACCGGGGAGCTGTTTTTT. This codes for CASSLARSTGELFF.

This clonotype was seen a few times. V gene TRBV30 combines with J gene TRBJ2-3; D might be TRBD1 (6 bases). In germline, CDR1 is GTSNPN, CDR2 SVGIG (reference sequence). V was clipped by 1 base and J by 6 bases, with 14 bases between them. The CDR3 runs 14 residues. CDR3 DNA: TGTGCCTGGAGTGGACAGGCCTATGTGGATACGCAGTATTTT. Translating it yields CAWSGQAYVDTQYF.

This clonotype was counted between two and nine times. This rearrangement joins TRBV28 to TRBJ1-1; no definite D call. The germline V gene encodes CDR1 MDHEN and CDR2 SYDVKM. This CDR3 has 15 amino acids. Between the trimmed V and J ends, which lost 4 bases and 1 base, there was a span of 13 bases. The CDR3 is CASSSASSTNTEAFF. CDR3 sequence (DNA): TGTGCCAGCAGTTCCGCCAGCAGTACGAACACTGAAGCTTTCTTT. The full variable domain, its missing parts supplied by reference TRBV28 and TRBJ1-1, is DVKVTQSSRYLVKRTGEKVFLECVQDMDHENMFWYRQDPGLGLRLIYFSYDVKMKEKGDIPEGYSVSREKKERFSLILESASTNQTSMYLCASSSASSTNTEAFFGQGTRLTVV.

This chain connects TRBV7-9 to TRBJ2-3; D is undetermined. The CDR3 has 15 residues. Per the germline V gene, CDR1 is SEHNR and CDR2 is FQNEAQ (reference sequence). Between the trimmed V and J ends, which lost 3 bases and 0 bases, there was a span of 10 bases. In DNA, the CDR3 is TGTGCCAGCAGCTTCATCTCTGCTAGCACAGATACGCAGTATTTT. Its protein product is CASSFISASTDTQYF.

The J gene is TRBJ1-1, the V gene TRBV11-1, with 8 bases aligning to TRBD1. The germline CDR1 and CDR2 sequences are SGHAT and FQDESV (reference sequence). The trim removed 4 bases at V and 8 bases at J, leaving 21 bases unmatched. The CDR3 length is 18 residues. CDR3 nucleotides: TGTGCCAGCAGCTCTCCGAGGGCAGGGGGCCTTGCTTTTTTGGAAGCTTTCTTT. Translated, it gives CASSSPRAGGLAFLEAFF.

The gene calls are TRBV5-1 and TRBJ2-1, with 7 positions matching TRBD2. CDR3 length: 15 amino acids. Germline CDR1 reads SGHRS; CDR2 reads YFSETQ. V shed 0 bases and J 7 bases; nucleotides not matched to a gene: 7. CDR3 coding DNA: TGCGCCAGCAGCTTGGGGGGAGGGCCTCCTAATGAGCAGTTCTTC. Amino acids: CASSLGGGPPNEQFF.

The chain joins TRBV6-5 to TRBJ2-7, with 9 bases that match TRBD1. The germline CDR1 and CDR2 sequences are MNHEY and SVGAGI. The V segment lost 4 bases and the J segment 7 bases; nucleotides outside the gene matches: 11. The CDR3 runs to 15 residues. CDR3 region: CASSSKQGAQWEQYF. DNA for the CDR3: TGTGCCAGCAGTTCTAAACAGGGGGCGCAATGGGAGCAGTACTTC.